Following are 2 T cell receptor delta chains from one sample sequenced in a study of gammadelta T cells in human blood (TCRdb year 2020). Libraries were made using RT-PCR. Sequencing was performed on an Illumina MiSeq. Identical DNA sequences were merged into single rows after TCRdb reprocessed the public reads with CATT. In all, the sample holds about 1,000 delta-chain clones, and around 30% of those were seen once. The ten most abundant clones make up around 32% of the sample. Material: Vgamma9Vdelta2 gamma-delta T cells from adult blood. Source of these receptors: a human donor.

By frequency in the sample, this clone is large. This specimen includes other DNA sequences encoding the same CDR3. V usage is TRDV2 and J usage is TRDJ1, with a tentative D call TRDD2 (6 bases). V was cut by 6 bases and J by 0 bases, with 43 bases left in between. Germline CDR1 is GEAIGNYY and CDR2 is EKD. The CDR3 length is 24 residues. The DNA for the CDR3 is TGTGCCTGTCGACCCCTTCCGGTTTCTCAATCAACCCCGGGGAAAAAGCCGTACACCGATAAACTCATCTTT. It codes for CACRPLPVSQSTPGKKPYTDKLIF.

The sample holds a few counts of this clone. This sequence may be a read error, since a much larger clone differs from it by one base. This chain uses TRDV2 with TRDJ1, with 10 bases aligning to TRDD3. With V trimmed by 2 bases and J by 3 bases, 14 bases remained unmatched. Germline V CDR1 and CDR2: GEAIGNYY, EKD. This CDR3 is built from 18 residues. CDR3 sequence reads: CACDKLPVGGIRADKLIF. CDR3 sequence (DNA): TGTGCCTGTGACAAGCTGCCCGTTGGGGGGATACGGGCCGATAAACTCATCTTT.